Below, 27 T cell receptor beta chains from the same sample are listed, as sequenced in a study of response to subunit inactivated influenza vaccine. TCRdb called the RT-PCR reads again in MiXCR, with one record for every CDR3 protein. The sample yields around 750,000 distinct CDR3 sequences, approximately 21% seen once. This sample comprised PBMCs from blood, obtained 4 to 6 days after vaccination. These TCRs come from a man aged 45-65 years who received an inactivated influenza vaccine.

Regarding this clonotype: Its ends do not fully match the called genes, so a read error is possible. The chain combines TRBV29-1 with TRBJ2-3, with unresolved D. Per germline, CDR1 SQVTM and CDR2 ANQGSEA. The CDR3 is made up of 11 amino acids. The CDR3 is CSVRTVSTEYF. CDR3 bases: TGCAGCGTCAGAACTGTATCTACGGAGTATTTT.

V gene TRBV7-9 combines with J gene TRBJ2-5; the D gene is possibly TRBD1 (7 bases). V lost 4 bases, J lost 5 bases, and 17 bases lay in between. Germline assignment: CDR1 SEHNR and CDR2 FQNEAQ (reference sequence). The CDR3 runs 15 residues. For the CDR3, the DNA is TGTGCCAGCAGCTCCTTCTCAGGGGGGTCGGAGACCCAGTACTTC. Its protein is CASSSFSGGSETQYF.

In its sample, this clonotype was seen a few times. V and J are TRBV20-1 and TRBJ2-1, with 11 positions matching TRBD2. CDR1 and CDR2 (germline): DFQATT, SNEGSKA (reference sequence). V dropped 5 bases and J dropped 3; count of bases not matched to a gene: 6. The CDR3 has 15 amino acids. The CDR3 bases are TGCAGTGCTGGGTTCACTAGCGGGAGCTACAATGAGCAGTTCTTC. Translated: CSAGFTSGSYNEQFF.

This chain joins TRBV4-3 and TRBJ2-5, with TRBD1 matching over 7 bases. J lost 4 bases, V lost 0 bases, and 5 bases had no gene match. Germline-derived CDR1 and CDR2 are LGHNA and YSLEER. The CDR3 has 15 residues. CDR3 protein: CASSQDLDRLETQYF. DNA of the CDR3: TGCGCCAGCAGCCAAGATTTGGACAGGCTAGAGACCCAGTACTTC.

The chain is built from TRBV4-2 and TRBJ1-5, with D maybe TRBD1 (6 bases). The CDR3 loop spans 13 amino acids. Trimming left V 4 bases short and J 4 bases short, with 8 bases between. The germline gives CDR1 LGHNA, CDR2 YNFKEQ. CDR3 amino acids: CASSRQENQPQHF. The CDR3 nucleotides are TGTGCCAGCAGCCGACAGGAAAATCAGCCCCAGCATTTT.

This chain uses TRBV7-2 with TRBJ2-3; D is uncertain. This CDR3 contains 15 residues. Germline V gives CDR1 SGHTA, CDR2 FQGNSA. Trimming shortened V by 5 bases and J by 0 bases, and 12 bases separated the two germline ends. CDR3 DNA: TGTGCCAGCAGCCGGAGAGGCGGAAGCACAGATACGCAGTATTTT. Translation: CASSRRGGSTDTQYF.

The chain is built from TRBV12-3 or TRBV12-4 and TRBJ1-6; D not resolved. This CDR3 spans 13 amino acids. Trimming shortened V by 4 bases and J by 10 bases, and 11 bases separated the two germline ends. CDR3 loop: CASSSGVESPLHF. CDR3 sequence (DNA): TGTGCCAGCAGTTCTGGGGTTGAGTCACCCCTCCACTTT.

V usage is TRBV30 and J usage is TRBJ1-1; D is unclear. Between the trimmed V and J ends, which lost 0 bases and 4 bases, there was a span of 12 bases. The CDR3 loop spans 14 amino acids. Germline CDR1 is GTSNPN and CDR2 is SVGIG (reference sequence). CDR3 residues: CAWSVLGLGTEAFF. CDR3 coding DNA: TGTGCCTGGAGTGTACTGGGTTTAGGCACTGAAGCTTTCTTT.

The chain combines TRBV4-2 with TRBJ2-7, with 11 nucleotides matching TRBD2. CDR3 length: 17 amino acids. Germline loops: CDR1 LGHNA, CDR2 YNFKEQ. J was trimmed by 2 bases and V by 0 bases; bases with no gene match: 6. This chain's CDR3 is CASSQDALAGETYEQYF. For the CDR3, the DNA is TGTGCCAGCAGCCAAGATGCACTAGCGGGGGAAACCTACGAGCAGTACTTC.

Notes on this clonotype: One end of the junction fails to match germline, which may point to a read error. J is TRBJ2-1 and V is TRBV11-3; D tentatively reads TRBD1 or TRBD2 (5 bases each). The germline CDR1 and CDR2 sequences are SGHNT and YENEEA. The CDR3 spans 15 residues. The CDR3 nucleotides are TGTGCCAGCAGCCTAGACCCGGGGCCCTACAATGAGCAGTTCTTC. Protein sequence: CASSLDPGPYNEQFF.

The V and J genes are TRBV7-3 and TRBJ2-1; 13 bases map to TRBD2. Germline V gene sequence: CDR1 SGHTA, CDR2 FQGTGA. Trimming cost V 2 bases and J 4 bases; bases outside gene matches: 11. CDR3 size: 19 residues. CDR3 bases: TGTGCCAGCAGCTTAGGACCTACTAGCGGGAGGGCCACTTACAATGAGCAGTTCTTC. It translates to CASSLGPTSGRATYNEQFF.

This clonotype appeared a few times. This rearrangement joins TRBV28 to TRBJ2-3; 8 bases match TRBD2. Germline V gives CDR1 MDHEN, CDR2 SYDVKM. The CDR3 runs to 16 residues. The J segment lost 10 bases and the V segment lost 3 bases, leaving 15 bases of the junction unmatched. CDR3 residues: CASSLRSGSAAQAQYF. The DNA of the CDR3 is TGTGCCAGCAGTTTGCGGAGCGGGAGCGCCGCTCAGGCGCAGTATTTT. The complete variable domain, with remaining parts taken from reference TRBV28 and TRBJ2-3, reads DVKVTQSSRYLVKRTGEKVFLECVQDMDHENMFWYRQDPGLGLRLIYFSYDVKMKEKGDIPEGYSVSREKKERFSLILESASTNQTSMYLCASSLRSGSAAQAQYFGPGTRLTVL.

On this clonotype: One end of the junction varies from germline; a read error may be responsible. V usage is TRBV12-3 or TRBV12-4 and J usage is TRBJ1-1, with TRBD1 as a possible D gene (6 bases). This CDR3 spans 13 amino acids. The CDR3 DNA reads as TGTGCCAGCAGTCCGCGGGCGGGGGCTGGAGCTTCCTTT. It yields the protein CASSPRAGAGASF.

DNA for the CDR3: TGTGCCATCAGTGATCCATGGAACACCGGGGAGCTGTTTTTT. It translates to CAISDPWNTGELFF. The chain employs TRBV10-3 and TRBJ2-2, with D uncertain. The CDR3 contains 14 residues. Trimming left V 3 bases short and J 1 base short, with 6 bases between. Germline assignment: CDR1 ENHRY and CDR2 SYGVKD.

This clonotype has only a few counts. This chain uses TRBV10-3 with TRBJ2-1; perhaps TRBD2 as D (5 bases). V lost 3 bases and J lost 3, with 9 bases in between. CDR3 length: 14 residues. Looked up from germline, CDR1 is ENHRY and CDR2 is SYGVKD. The CDR3 sequence is CAISDPGVYNEQFF. DNA of the CDR3: TGTGCCATCAGTGACCCCGGGGTCTACAATGAGCAGTTCTTC.

The genes are TRBV5-1 and TRBJ2-1; 11 bases align to TRBD1. J was trimmed by 0 bases and V by 7 bases; bases with no gene match: 0. This CDR3 is built from 14 residues. CDR1 is SGHRS and CDR2 is YFSETQ in the germline V gene. CDR3 region: CASGTGGSYNEQFF. The CDR3 nucleotides are TGCGCCAGCGGGACAGGGGGCTCCTACAATGAGCAGTTCTTC.

Many counts were recorded for this clonotype. V is TRBV28 and J is TRBJ1-1; 8 nucleotides line up with TRBD1. Germline V gene data show CDR1 as MDHEN and CDR2 as SYDVKM. This CDR3 comprises 14 residues. V was clipped by 6 bases and J by 4 bases; unmatched bases: 7. The CDR3 here is CASSIGTGRTEAFF. Here the CDR3 DNA reads TGTGCCAGCAGCATAGGGACAGGACGCACTGAAGCTTTCTTT.

This clonotype was recorded at least ten times. The CDR3 nucleotides are TGCGCCAGCAGCTTGACCGCGGGTCAGTACGAGCAGTACTTC. Its protein is CASSLTAGQYEQYF. The V call is TRBV5-1, the J call TRBJ2-7; perhaps TRBD2 as D (5 bases). V was trimmed by 1 base and J by 4 bases, leaving 12 bases between them. The CDR3 is 14 amino acids. Germline loops: CDR1 SGHRS, CDR2 YFSETQ.

The chain combines TRBV29-1 with TRBJ2-7; TRBD1 aligns across 8 bases. Germline values: CDR1 SQVTM, CDR2 ANQGSEA. The ends lost 4 bases at V and 5 bases at J; junction bases unmatched: 7. The CDR3 spans 13 residues. The DNA of the CDR3 is TGCAGCGTTGGAAGGACAGGGTACCACGAGCAGTACTTC. Protein sequence: CSVGRTGYHEQYF.

With respect to this clonotype: Its ends do not fully match the called genes, so a read error is possible. The chain couples TRBV4-3 to TRBJ2-3, with unresolved D. The germline gives CDR1 LGHNA, CDR2 YSLEER. The CDR3 has 13 residues. This CDR3 reads CARSQQYTDTQYF. The CDR3 DNA sequence: TGCGCCAGGAGCCAACAATACACAGATACGCAGTATTTT.

The V call is TRBV4-2, the J call TRBJ1-2; tentative D call: TRBD1 (6 bases). CDR1 is LGHNA, CDR2 YNFKEQ, per germline. Trimming shortened V by 0 bases and J by 5 bases, and 16 bases separated the two germline ends. The CDR3 runs 16 residues. The CDR3 DNA reads TGTGCCAGCAGCCAAGATCTACAGGGATGGGCGTATGGCTACACCTTC. Protein sequence: CASSQDLQGWAYGYTF.

In its sample, this clonotype was seen a few times. The chain couples TRBV9 to TRBJ1-1; D is undetermined. CDR1 is SGDLS and CDR2 is YYNGEE in the germline V gene. The CDR3 covers 12 residues. The V gene lost 2 bases and the J gene lost 6 bases, with 8 bases spanning the gap. CDR3 region: CASSVVSPEAFF. In nucleotides, the CDR3 is TGTGCCAGCAGCGTCGTTTCTCCTGAAGCTTTCTTT.

The chain employs TRBV18 and TRBJ2-1; D ambiguous. Germline lookup yields CDR1 KGHSH and CDR2 LQKENI. The CDR3 is made up of 15 amino acids. V was trimmed by 5 bases and J by 3 bases, leaving 14 bases between them. The CDR3, as DNA: TGTGCCAGCTCAGGCCTTGTGGGCAGCTACAATGAGCAGTTCTTC. Its protein is CASSGLVGSYNEQFF. Filled out from reference TRBV18 and TRBJ2-1, the complete variable domain reads NAGVMQNPRHLVRRRGQEARLRCSPMKGHSHVYWYRQLPEEGLKFMVYLQKENIIDESGMPKERFSAEFPKEGPSILRIQQVVRGDSAAYFCASSGLVGSYNEQFFGPGTRLTVL.

The chain joins TRBV7-2 to TRBJ2-7, with 9 bases lining up with TRBD1. J gave up 3 bases and V 4 bases, and 4 bases lay outside the gene matches. Per the germline V gene, CDR1 is SGHTA and CDR2 is FQGNSA. CDR3 length: 14 residues. The CDR3 loop reads CASSYRQGVYEQYF. CDR3 coding DNA: TGTGCCAGCAGCTATCGACAGGGGGTCTACGAGCAGTACTTC.

This clonotype was recorded at least ten times. The chain carries TRBV20-1 and TRBJ2-3; the match to TRBD1 covers 10 bases. Germline lookup yields CDR1 DFQATT and CDR2 SNEGSKA (reference sequence). This CDR3 is built from 15 residues. Unmatched junction bases numbered 10, after V lost 5 bases and J lost 5 bases. The CDR3 loop is CSAVRDRGNQDTQYF. CDR3 coding DNA: TGCAGTGCTGTCCGGGACAGGGGAAATCAAGATACGCAGTATTTT.

This clonotype appeared a few times. The chain joins TRBV20-1 to TRBJ2-5, with D maybe TRBD2 (6 bases). The germline V gene has CDR1 DFQATT and CDR2 SNEGSKA (reference sequence). The CDR3 has 14 residues. Trimming left V 5 bases short and J 5 bases short, with 18 bases between. CDR3 region: CSAPRIGGMETQYF. The CDR3 bases are TGCAGTGCTCCTAGAATTGGGGGGATGGAGACCCAGTACTTC.

V gene TRBV6-5 combines with J gene TRBJ2-2; D is ambiguous. Per the germline V gene, CDR1 is MNHEY and CDR2 is SVGAGI. There are 13 residues in the CDR3. Trimming removed 0 bases at V and 5 bases at J, with 4 bases between. CDR3 residues: CASSYSGTGELFF. As DNA, the CDR3 is TGTGCCAGCAGTTACTCTGGTACCGGGGAGCTGTTTTTT.